A single sample is the source of the 15 T cell receptor beta chains below, sequenced in a study of blood T cell repertoires in COVID-19. Only in-frame clones appear in the TCRdb table, and some are missing; sequencing was by immunoSEQ multiplex PCR. This sample has tens of thousands of clones, with around 82% found just once. The sample comprised peripheral blood. Source of these receptors: a human donor in a cohort sampled during active COVID-19.

V usage is TRBV25-1 and J usage is TRBJ1-5; D is possibly TRBD1 (5 bases). Trimming took off 3 bases at V and 4 bases at J, with 10 bases between the two ends. CDR1 is MGHDK, CDR2 SYGVNS, per germline. The CDR3 length is 14 residues. The CDR3 reads CASSEPGGNQPQHF. DNA of the CDR3: TGTGCCAGCAGTGAGCCCGGGGGGAATCAGCCCCAGCATTTT.

This rearrangement joins TRBV27 to TRBJ2-7; 11 positions agree with TRBD1. The CDR3 extends over 15 amino acids. The germline V gene encodes CDR1 MNHEY and CDR2 SMNVEV (reference sequence). V lost 2 bases and J lost 7; bases outside the gene matches: 7. CDR3 DNA sequence: TGTGCCAGCAGTTTAGATCCCGGGACAGGGGGAGAGCAGTACTTC. Its translation: CASSLDPGTGGEQYF.

The CDR3 bases are TGTGCCAGCTCACAGGGGCTTGGGGGCACCACTGAAGCTTTCTTT. Amino acids: CASSQGLGGTTEAFF. This rearrangement joins TRBV18 to TRBJ1-1; a possible D gene is TRBD1 (6 bases). The CDR3 spans 15 residues. The germline gives CDR1 KGHSH, CDR2 LQKENI. V was shortened by 4 bases and J by 4 bases, with 16 bases between the two germline ends.

The V and J genes are TRBV27 and TRBJ1-2; 8 bases match TRBD1. There are 14 residues in the CDR3. CDR1 is MNHEY, CDR2 SMNVEV, per germline (reference sequence). The ends lost 2 bases at V and 7 bases at J; junction bases unmatched: 6. The CDR3 is CASSLAGGAGGYTF. CDR3 DNA sequence: TGTGCCAGCAGTTTAGCAGGGGGCGCGGGTGGCTACACCTTC.

This clone appeared once. DNA for the CDR3: TGTGCCAGCAGTGTCGGTTCCAGGGTGGGCGGCTACACCTTC. The encoded protein is CASSVGSRVGGYTF. The chain recombines TRBV6-4 with TRBJ1-2; D is perhaps TRBD1 (5 bases). CDR1 is MRHNA and CDR2 is SNTAGT in the germline V gene. This CDR3 has 14 residues. The germline V and J ends were trimmed by 4 bases and 8 bases, with 17 bases remaining between them.

The V call is TRBV6-1, the J call TRBJ1-6, with 9 bases matching TRBD1. In germline, CDR1 is MNHNS, CDR2 SASEGT. Trimming took 1 base from V and 8 from J; bases not matched to a gene: 12. There are 18 residues in the CDR3. CDR3 coding DNA: TGTGCCAGCAGTGAAGTAGGGATACAGGGGGCGGGGTATTCACCCCTCCACTTT. Protein: CASSEVGIQGAGYSPLHF.

The rearrangement links TRBV5-1 to TRBJ2-7, with 10 bases matching TRBD1. The length of the CDR3 is 16 residues. Germline values: CDR1 SGHRS, CDR2 YFSETQ. With 0 bases clipped from V and 6 bases from J, the junction kept 9 bases outside the gene matches. CDR3 coding DNA: TGCGCCAGCAGCTTGGCCACACCCGGGACAGGGGTCGAGCAGTACTTC. Protein product: CASSLATPGTGVEQYF.

The V call is TRBV6-5, the J call TRBJ1-1, with D perhaps matching TRBD1 (6 bases). This CDR3 is built from 14 residues. CDR1 is MNHEY and CDR2 is SVGAGI in the germline V gene. The V and J ends lost 0 bases and 1 base respectively, with 6 bases between them. The CDR3 sequence is CASSYSTGNTEAFF. In nucleotides, the CDR3 is TGTGCCAGCAGTTACTCGACAGGGAACACTGAAGCTTTCTTT.

The chain couples TRBV30 to TRBJ2-3; D is possibly TRBD2 (7 bases). V gave up 8 bases and J gave up 4 bases, with 16 bases separating them. The CDR3 length is 13 residues. The germline gives CDR1 GTSNPN, CDR2 SVGIG (reference sequence). The DNA of the CDR3 is TGTGCCCTTCGAGGGGGAGGGGCAGATACGCAGTATTTT. Encoded protein: CALRGGGADTQYF.

In regard to this clone: The junction departs from germline at one end; a sequencing error may be responsible. The rearrangement links TRBV18 to TRBJ1-1; the D is unclear. CDR1 and CDR2 from the germline V gene are KGHSH and LQKENI. The CDR3 sequence is 13 residues long. As DNA, the CDR3 is TGTGCCAGCTCACCGTCACTGAAGACTGAAGCTTTCTTT. Protein sequence: CASSPSLKTEAFF.

The gene calls are TRBV7-3 and TRBJ2-1; TRBD1 matches 9 bases. Germline loops: CDR1 SGHTA, CDR2 FQGTGA. Trimming cost V 5 bases and J 8 bases; bases outside gene matches: 10. The CDR3 totals 15 residues. The CDR3 reads CASSRPGTGIDEQFF. In nucleotides, the CDR3 is TGTGCCAGCAGCCGACCCGGGACAGGGATAGATGAGCAGTTCTTC.

The chain employs TRBV2 and TRBJ1-3; D is perhaps TRBD1 (6 bases). Germline V gene data show CDR1 as SNHLY and CDR2 as FYNNEI. Deletions cut 4 bases from V and 8 bases from J, with 12 bases between. This CDR3 spans 13 amino acids. Here the CDR3 reads CASSGDTAHTIYF. The CDR3 region has the DNA TGTGCCAGCAGTGGGGACACCGCTCACACCATATATTTT.

V gene TRBV12-5 combines with J gene TRBJ1-2; possible D gene TRBD1, 6 bases. This CDR3 is built from 14 residues. CDR1 is LGHNT and CDR2 is FRNRAP in the germline V gene. V lost 4 bases and J 6 bases, leaving 15 bases between the germline ends. The CDR3 spells CASGSTTGRDGYTF. The CDR3, as DNA: TGTGCTAGTGGTTCTACTACAGGGAGGGATGGCTACACCTTC.

V is TRBV18 and J is TRBJ2-6; TRBD2 might be the D (7 bases). The CDR3 has 18 residues. CDR1 is KGHSH and CDR2 is LQKENI in the germline V gene. With 3 bases removed from V and 2 bases from J, the gap between germline ends came to 17 bases. The CDR3 is CASSPTAGAITGANVLTF. CDR3 DNA sequence: TGTGCCAGCTCACCTACCGCGGGGGCCATAACTGGGGCCAACGTCCTGACTTTC.

The chain is built from TRBV6-2 or TRBV6-3 and TRBJ2-6, with 8 positions matching TRBD1. CDR3 length: 18 amino acids. J was trimmed by 3 bases and V by 0 bases; bases with no gene match: 7. CDR1 is MNHEY and CDR2 is SVGEGT in the germline V gene. The CDR3 nucleotides are TGTGCCAGCAGTTACTCGGGCCAGGGGGCGCTTGGGGCCAACGTCCTGACTTTC. Translation: CASSYSGQGALGANVLTF.